The next 25 T cell receptor beta chains were all read from a single sample in a study of shared clonotypes between healthy human individuals. TCRdb's table, derived via immunoSEQ multiplex PCR, lists solely in-frame clones and lacks some. In the table there are about 380,000 clones, around 96% of which are singletons. The sample taken for sequencing was memory CD8+ T cells sorted from blood. Documented subset: CD45RO+ cells pooled with CCR7-negative TemRA cells. These receptors were taken from a man aged 25 to 45 in good health.

CDR3 in amino acids: CASSGRDPPGQYF. CDR3 in DNA: TGTGCCAGCAGTGGAAGGGACCCTCCTGGGCAGTACTTC. The chain joins TRBV28 to TRBJ2-7; the D gene could be TRBD1 or TRBD2 (5 bases each). Germline-derived CDR1 and CDR2 are MDHEN and SYDVKM. This CDR3 region has 13 residues. V was shortened by 5 bases and J by 9 bases, with 17 bases between the two germline ends.

As regards this clone: One end of the junction does not line up with germline, which may come from a read error. The rearrangement uses TRBV6-6 and TRBJ2-7; weak D call: TRBD1 (5 bases). Per germline, CDR1 MNHNY and CDR2 SVGAGI (reference sequence). The CDR3 totals 12 residues. CDR3 protein: CASSYLDTRLLF. CDR3 in DNA: TGTGCCAGCAGTTACTTGGACACGCGTTTACTATTC.

The chain uses TRBV4-1 and TRBJ1-2; D might be TRBD1 (6 bases). The CDR3 contains 17 residues. Trimming took off 1 base at V and 1 base at J, with 16 bases between the two ends. Germline loops: CDR1 MGHRA, CDR2 YSYEKL. CDR3 residues: CASSQVGGSQGNYGYTF. CDR3 bases: TGCGCCAGCAGCCAAGTAGGGGGTTCACAGGGTAACTATGGCTACACCTTC.

This clone is a singleton in its sample. V is TRBV28 and J is TRBJ2-3; TRBD1 matches 9 bases. The CDR3 loop spans 15 amino acids. V gave up 6 bases and J gave up 2 bases; unmatched junction bases: 6. The germline V gene encodes CDR1 MDHEN and CDR2 SYDVKM. CDR3 amino acids: CASRTRDRATDTQYF. CDR3 coding DNA: TGTGCCAGCAGGACCCGGGACAGGGCCACAGATACGCAGTATTTT. Variable domain in full (rest from reference TRBV28 and TRBJ2-3): DVKVTQSSRYLVKRTGEKVFLECVQDMDHENMFWYRQDPGLGLRLIYFSYDVKMKEKGDIPEGYSVSREKKERFSLILESASTNQTSMYLCASRTRDRATDTQYFGPGTRLTVL.

This chain links TRBV4-1 with TRBJ2-1; 9 nucleotides line up with TRBD2. Germline CDR1 is MGHRA and CDR2 is YSYEKL. V gave up 4 bases and J gave up 4 bases; unmatched junction bases: 11. The CDR3 length is 17 residues. Here the CDR3 reads CASSPSLGRGGYNEQFF. The CDR3, as DNA: TGCGCCAGCAGCCCCTCTCTGGGGCGGGGGGGATACAATGAGCAGTTCTTC.

This chain uses TRBV5-4 with TRBJ2-7; TRBD2 matches 8 bases. The V and J ends lost 1 base and 6 bases, in that order; junction bases with no gene match: 6. This CDR3 has 14 amino acids. Germline lookup yields CDR1 SGHNT and CDR2 YYREEE (reference sequence). Written as DNA, the CDR3 is TGTGCCAGCAGCTTGAACCGGGAGGGGGGCGAGCAGTACTTC. It translates to CASSLNREGGEQYF.

The chain joins TRBV9 to TRBJ2-7; perhaps TRBD2 as D (6 bases). Trimming stripped 2 bases from V and 1 base from J, with 13 bases between. The length of the CDR3 is 15 residues. Germline CDR1 and CDR2: SGDLS and YYNGEE. CDR3 loop: CASSVASGPSYEQYF. CDR3 DNA sequence: TGTGCCAGCAGCGTTGCAAGCGGGCCTTCCTACGAGCAGTACTTC.

The chain joins TRBV2 to TRBJ2-1, with a possible D match to TRBD2 (6 bases). V was cut by 7 bases and J by 0 bases, with 13 bases left in between. Germline CDR1 and CDR2: SNHLY and FYNNEI. The CDR3 covers 15 residues. The CDR3 region has the DNA TGTGCCAGCACCATGGGGACTGGCTCCTACAATGAGCAGTTCTTC. This encodes CASTMGTGSYNEQFF.

CDR3 DNA: TGTGCCAGCAGTTCTCTGAGAAGTTTGGGTGAAGCTTTCTTT. Amino acids: CASSSLRSLGEAFF. This chain joins TRBV27 and TRBJ1-1; D remains unclear. V gave up 4 bases and J gave up 7 bases, with 16 bases separating them. The length of the CDR3 is 14 residues. CDR1 and CDR2 (germline): MNHEY, SMNVEV (reference sequence).

The V call is TRBV6-6, the J call TRBJ2-1; D gene unclear. This CDR3 spans 11 amino acids. Trimming cost V 7 bases and J 5 bases, with 6 bases left between them. The germline CDR1 and CDR2 sequences are MNHNY and SVGAGI (reference sequence). The CDR3 here is CASIVNNEQFF. In DNA, the CDR3 is TGTGCCAGCATCGTAAACAATGAGCAGTTCTTC.

The V call is TRBV25-1, the J call TRBJ1-5; 7 positions agree with TRBD1. Losses at the gene ends were 4 bases for V and 0 bases for J; bases not matched to a gene: 6. CDR3 length equals 16 residues. Per the germline V gene, CDR1 is MGHDK and CDR2 is SYGVNS. CDR3 nucleotide sequence: TGTGCCAGCAGTGGAGGGACAGCTAATAGCAATCAGCCCCAGCATTTT. This translates into CASSGGTANSNQPQHF.

J is TRBJ2-2 and V is TRBV7-8, with D perhaps TRBD2 (6 bases). V was clipped by 2 bases and J by 2 bases, with 9 bases between them. The CDR3 spans 15 residues. CDR1 SGHVS and CDR2 FQNEAQ come from the germline V gene. The CDR3 region is CASSLWGENTGELFF. The CDR3 DNA sequence: TGTGCCAGCAGCTTATGGGGGGAAAACACCGGGGAGCTGTTTTTT. Looking up the rest from reference TRBV7-8 and TRBJ2-2 gives the full variable domain: GAGVSQSPRYKVAKRGQDVALRCDPISGHVSLFWYQQALGQGPEFLTYFQNEAQLDKSGLPSDRFFAERPEGSVSTLKIQRTQQEDSAVYLCASSLWGENTGELFFGEGSRLTVL.

This chain uses TRBV13 with TRBJ2-1; TRBD2 matches 9 bases. Germline V gene sequence: CDR1 PRHDT, CDR2 FYEKMQ (reference sequence). There are 15 residues in the CDR3. J lost 2 bases, V lost 4 bases, and 3 bases had no gene match. CDR3 sequence (DNA): TGTGCCAGCAGCTGGAGCGGGAGGCCCTACAATGAGCAGTTCTTC. This encodes CASSWSGRPYNEQFF.

J is TRBJ2-3 and V is TRBV10-3, with TRBD1 matching 10 bases. There are 15 residues in the CDR3. Per the germline V gene, CDR1 is ENHRY and CDR2 is SYGVKD. V shed 5 bases, J shed 5 bases, and the junction held 7 bases outside the gene matches. DNA of the CDR3: TGTGCCATCAGTATGAGACAGGGGGCCGAAGATACGCAGTATTTT. It yields the protein CAISMRQGAEDTQYF.

This chain joins TRBV5-6 and TRBJ2-1; D is unclear. Deletions cut 0 bases from V and 2 bases from J, with 15 bases between. CDR3 length equals 17 residues. Germline V CDR1 and CDR2: SGHDT, YYEEEE. The CDR3 loop is CASSLGFWKETYNEQFF. CDR3 nucleotides: TGTGCCAGCAGCTTGGGGTTTTGGAAGGAAACCTACAATGAGCAGTTCTTC. The full variable domain, completed using reference TRBV5-6 and TRBJ2-1, is DAGVTQSPTHLIKTRGQQVTLRCSPKSGHDTVSWYQQALGQGPQFIFQYYEEEERQRGNFPDRFSGHQFPNYSSELNVNALLLGDSALYLCASSLGFWKETYNEQFFGPGTRLTVL.

The rearrangement links TRBV5-5 to TRBJ2-5; possibly TRBD1 for D (6 bases). CDR1 SGHKS and CDR2 YYEKEE come from the germline V gene (reference sequence). The CDR3 runs 14 residues. Trimming removed 3 bases at V and 0 bases at J, with 9 bases between. Written as DNA, the CDR3 is TGTGCCAGCAGCTCCACAGGGTACCAAGAGACCCAGTACTTC. This codes for CASSSTGYQETQYF.

The chain combines TRBV6-5 with TRBJ1-2; D may be TRBD1 (5 bases). The CDR3 is made up of 13 amino acids. V shed 5 bases and J shed 6 bases, with 13 bases lying between them. CDR1 is MNHEY and CDR2 is SVGAGI in the germline V gene. This CDR3 is CASSETGTDGYTF. The CDR3 coding sequence is TGTGCCAGCAGTGAAACCGGGACGGATGGCTACACCTTC.

This sequence joins TRBV2 and TRBJ1-6; the D is unclear. This CDR3 has 13 amino acids. Germline lookup yields CDR1 SNHLY and CDR2 FYNNEI. The V gene lost 2 bases and the J gene lost 10 bases, with 9 bases spanning the gap. The CDR3 loop is CASSESGGSPLHF. The CDR3 DNA reads TGTGCCAGCAGTGAATCGGGTGGCTCACCCCTCCACTTT. The variable domain in full, with the rest retrieved from reference TRBV2 and TRBJ1-6, is EPEVTQTPSHQVTQMGQEVILRCVPISNHLYFYWYRQILGQKVEFLVSFYNNEISEKSEIFDDQFSVERPDGSNFTLKIRSTKLEDSAMYFCASSESGGSPLHFGNGTRLTVT.

This chain joins TRBV27 and TRBJ2-7; D is perhaps TRBD1 (5 bases). Germline assignment: CDR1 MNHEY and CDR2 SMNVEV (reference sequence). V was shortened by 3 bases and J by 6 bases, with 15 bases between the two germline ends. The CDR3 extends over 14 amino acids. CDR3 DNA: TGTGCCAGCAGTTTTTCCCCCAGGGATGGCGAGCAGTACTTC. Protein sequence: CASSFSPRDGEQYF.

V gene TRBV6-5 combines with J gene TRBJ1-1; D may be TRBD1 (5 bases). Trimming cost V 4 bases and J 4 bases, with 10 bases left between them. This CDR3 is built from 13 residues. The V gene's germline CDR1 is MNHEY and CDR2 SVGAGI. The CDR3: CASSSTQGTEAFF. The CDR3 DNA reads as TGTGCCAGCAGTTCTACCCAGGGCACTGAAGCTTTCTTT.

This chain joins TRBV7-9 and TRBJ2-5; possible D gene TRBD2, 7 bases. Per the germline V gene, CDR1 is SEHNR and CDR2 is FQNEAQ (reference sequence). V lost 1 base to trimming and J lost 5 bases, with 11 bases between them. This CDR3 is 14 amino acids long. The DNA of the CDR3 is TGTGCCAGCAGCTTAGGGCGGGGGCCGGAGACCCAGTACTTC. Amino acids: CASSLGRGPETQYF.

In this sample, this clone turned up once. This chain joins TRBV5-8 and TRBJ2-2, with D perhaps matching TRBD2 (5 bases). This CDR3 region has 15 residues. V was cut by 1 base and J by 1 base, with 8 bases left in between. Germline lookup yields CDR1 SGHTS and CDR2 YDEGEE. CDR3 protein: CASSLMRVNTGELFF. The CDR3 DNA follows: TGTGCCAGCAGCTTGATGAGGGTGAACACCGGGGAGCTGTTTTTT.

The chain is built from TRBV6-5 and TRBJ2-7, with a possible D match to TRBD2 (5 bases). The CDR3 is 14 amino acids. V was cut by 0 bases and J by 5 bases, with 11 bases left in between. CDR1 and CDR2 from the germline V gene are MNHEY and SVGAGI. CDR3 loop: CASSYSGRVNEQYF. Here the CDR3 DNA reads TGTGCCAGCAGTTACTCGGGGAGAGTCAACGAGCAGTACTTC.

The chain uses TRBV7-8 and TRBJ2-3, with 10 bases identical to TRBD1. CDR3 length: 17 amino acids. Germline assignment: CDR1 SGHVS and CDR2 FQNEAQ. Trimming took 8 bases from V and 5 from J; bases not matched to a gene: 16. The CDR3 coding sequence is TGTGCCAGCGGAGACAGGGGGCCCTACCCTCCACAAGATACGCAGTATTTT. It translates to CASGDRGPYPPQDTQYF.

The chain employs TRBV7-3 and TRBJ2-3; 15 bases match TRBD2. The CDR3 is 17 amino acids. CDR1 is SGHTA and CDR2 is FQGTGA in the germline V gene. V shed 2 bases and J 5 bases; nucleotides not matched to a gene: 5. In DNA form, the CDR3 reads TGTGCCAGCAGCTTAGGACTAGCGGGAGGGCCAGAAGATACGCAGTATTTT. This gives the protein CASSLGLAGGPEDTQYF. Filled out from reference TRBV7-3 and TRBJ2-3, the complete variable domain reads GAGVSQTPSNKVTEKGKYVELRCDPISGHTALYWYRQSLGQGPEFLIYFQGTGAADDSGLPNDRFFAVRPEGSVSTLKIQRTERGDSAVYLCASSLGLAGGPEDTQYFGPGTRLTVL.